The 23 T cell receptor beta chains in this list originate from one sample, sequenced in a study of PD-1 blockade in classical Hodgkin lymphoma. TCRdb's copy holds only in-frame clones and misses some; the assay was immunoSEQ multiplex PCR. This table has 75,000 to 100,000 clones, roughly four fifths appearing once. Exposure to brentuximab vedotin varied, and each patient had relapsed following autologous stem cell transplantation. The sample here was peripheral blood mononuclear cells (PBMCs), taken before the second cycle of nivolumab. These receptors were obtained from a human donor with classical Hodgkin lymphoma.

The CDR3 here is CASSLGWRGGSYNEQFF. Written as DNA, the CDR3 is TGCGCCAGCAGCTTGGGATGGCGGGGCGGATCCTACAATGAGCAGTTCTTC. The V and J genes are TRBV5-1 and TRBJ2-1, with TRBD2 as a possible D gene (6 bases). Deletions cut 0 bases from V and 1 base from J, with 14 bases between. Germline loops: CDR1 SGHRS, CDR2 YFSETQ. There are 17 residues in the CDR3.

The chain links TRBV29-1 to TRBJ1-3; D gene unclear. Germline CDR1 reads SQVTM; CDR2 reads ANQGSEA. The CDR3 is made up of 13 amino acids. The V gene lost 2 bases and the J gene lost 0 bases, with 5 bases spanning the gap. This CDR3 is CSVEQISGNTIYF. The CDR3 DNA follows: TGCAGCGTTGAACAGATCTCTGGAAACACCATATATTTT.

The chain recombines TRBV7-2 with TRBJ2-7; no clear D. Germline CDR1 SGHTA, CDR2 FQGNSA. Trimming cost V 4 bases and J 6 bases, with 13 bases left between them. The CDR3 sequence is 13 residues long. The CDR3 loop reads CASSYRIVGEQYF. CDR3 sequence (DNA): TGTGCCAGCAGCTATAGAATAGTAGGCGAGCAGTACTTC.

The genes are TRBV6-5 and TRBJ1-1; D not certain. CDR3 length: 14 amino acids. Germline assignment: CDR1 MNHEY and CDR2 SVGAGI. V lost 8 bases and J lost 3, with 16 bases in between. The CDR3: CASVGRGSHTEAFF. The DNA of the CDR3 is TGTGCCAGCGTCGGTCGAGGGTCTCACACTGAAGCTTTCTTT.

V gene TRBV7-9 combines with J gene TRBJ2-4; tentative D call: TRBD2 (6 bases). V was trimmed by 5 bases and J by 7 bases, leaving 6 bases between them. The CDR3 spans 11 residues. Per the germline V gene, CDR1 is SEHNR and CDR2 is FQNEAQ (reference sequence). The CDR3 is CASSGGNIQYF. CDR3 sequence (DNA): TGTGCCAGCAGCGGGGGGAACATTCAGTACTTC. Looking up the rest from reference TRBV7-9 and TRBJ2-4 gives the full variable domain: DTGVSQNPRHKITKRGQNVTFRCDPISEHNRLYWYRQTLGQGPEFLTYFQNEAQLEKSRLLSDRFSAERPKGSFSTLEIQRTEQGDSAMYLCASSGGNIQYFGAGTRLSVL.

The V call is TRBV2, the J call TRBJ2-7; TRBD1 matches at 10 bases. The CDR3 has 15 amino acids. Germline assignment: CDR1 SNHLY and CDR2 FYNNEI. J lost 4 bases, V lost 0 bases, and 3 bases had no gene match. CDR3 loop: CASSEALDRGYEQYF. Written as DNA, the CDR3 is TGTGCCAGCAGTGAAGCTCTGGACAGGGGGTACGAGCAGTACTTC.

This clone occurred once. The chain combines TRBV10-3 with TRBJ2-3, with 12 bases identical to TRBD2. V trimming: 6 bases; J trimming: 3 bases; junction bases outside the gene matches: 7. The CDR3 extends over 16 amino acids. CDR1 ENHRY and CDR2 SYGVKD come from the germline V gene. This CDR3 reads CAIREDLAGGTDTQYF. For the CDR3, the DNA is TGTGCCATCAGAGAAGACCTAGCGGGAGGGACAGATACGCAGTATTTT.

This clone was recorded a few times. The J gene is TRBJ1-2, the V gene TRBV29-1; D is unclear. Trimming stripped 5 bases from V and 1 base from J, with 8 bases between. The CDR3 extends over 12 amino acids. Germline loops: CDR1 SQVTM, CDR2 ANQGSEA. Here the CDR3 reads CSVMGFNYGYTF. The CDR3 DNA is TGCAGCGTTATGGGGTTTAACTATGGCTACACCTTC.

V and J are TRBV7-3 and TRBJ1-1; no definite D call. The length of the CDR3 is 13 residues. V shed 5 bases and J shed 1 base, with 8 bases lying between them. Looked up from germline, CDR1 is SGHTA and CDR2 is FQGTGA. The CDR3 spells CASSRQQNTEAFF. CDR3 nucleotides: TGTGCCAGCAGCCGCCAACAGAACACTGAAGCTTTCTTT.

CDR3 amino acids: CASSLVAGAPGELFF. The CDR3 coding sequence is TGTGCCAGCAGCTTAGTGGCGGGAGCTCCCGGGGAGCTGTTTTTT. This rearrangement joins TRBV5-4 to TRBJ2-2, with 7 positions matching TRBD2. V was pared by 2 bases and J by 6 bases, with 7 bases of the junction left unmatched. The CDR3 is 15 amino acids. Germline lookup yields CDR1 SGHNT and CDR2 YYREEE (reference sequence). Supplemented by reference TRBV5-4 and TRBJ2-2, the full variable domain reads ETGVTQSPTHLIKTRGQQVTLRCSSQSGHNTVSWYQQALGQGPQFIFQYYREEENGRGNFPPRFSGLQFPNYSSELNVNALELDDSALYLCASSLVAGAPGELFFGEGSRLTVL.

The chain has TRBV5-6 and TRBJ1-1, with 9 bases that match TRBD1. Losses at the gene ends were 4 bases for V and 1 base for J; bases not matched to a gene: 5. CDR3 length: 15 amino acids. The germline CDR1 and CDR2 sequences are SGHDT and YYEEEE. The CDR3 coding sequence is TGTGCCAGCAGCCCGGCGGACAGGGGGAACACTGAAGCTTTCTTT. It translates to CASSPADRGNTEAFF.

V is TRBV7-9 and J is TRBJ1-4; a weak D match, TRBD1 (5 bases). V was pared by 2 bases and J by 7 bases, with 8 bases between. Germline V gives CDR1 SEHNR, CDR2 FQNEAQ (reference sequence). The CDR3 extends over 13 amino acids. The CDR3 sequence is CASSLQGAEKLFF. In nucleotides, the CDR3 is TGTGCCAGCAGCTTACAGGGTGCTGAAAAACTGTTTTTT. Filled out from reference TRBV7-9 and TRBJ1-4, the complete variable domain reads DTGVSQNPRHKITKRGQNVTFRCDPISEHNRLYWYRQTLGQGPEFLTYFQNEAQLEKSRLLSDRFSAERPKGSFSTLEIQRTEQGDSAMYLCASSLQGAEKLFFGSGTQLSVL.

V is TRBV18 and J is TRBJ2-5, with 8 bases that match TRBD2. Germline CDR1 KGHSH, CDR2 LQKENI. The CDR3 is 13 residues long. V shed 5 bases and J 3 bases; nucleotides not matched to a gene: 2. The CDR3 region has the DNA TGTGCCAGCTCAAACGGGGGGGAAGAGACCCAGTACTTC. This translates into CASSNGGEETQYF.

The rearrangement joins TRBV19 to TRBJ2-1; 12 bases line up with TRBD2. The germline gives CDR1 LNHDA, CDR2 SQIVND (reference sequence). CDR3 length equals 14 residues. Trimming removed 5 bases from V and 12 bases from J; junction bases left unmatched: 8. The CDR3 region is CASSLLAGGNGQFF. The CDR3 DNA follows: TGTGCCAGTAGTTTACTAGCGGGAGGAAACGGGCAGTTCTTC.

V gene TRBV7-9 combines with J gene TRBJ1-3, with a weak D call TRBD1 (5 bases). This CDR3 spans 17 amino acids. The germline V gene has CDR1 SEHNR and CDR2 FQNEAQ (reference sequence). V was cut by 4 bases and J by 0 bases, with 16 bases left in between. The CDR3 nucleotides are TGTGCCAGCAGCTCCGCGGAGGGACGCCTCTCTGGAAACACCATATATTTT. Its protein is CASSSAEGRLSGNTIYF.

The chain couples TRBV11-3 to TRBJ1-3; D unclear. Looked up from germline, CDR1 is SGHNT and CDR2 is YENEEA. Trimming took 4 bases from V and 3 from J, leaving 7 bases between them. The length of the CDR3 is 13 residues. The CDR3 nucleotides read TGTGCCAGCAGCTCGGAGAGTGGAAACACCATATATTTT. Protein: CASSSESGNTIYF.

The chain couples TRBV11-2 to TRBJ2-5; 7 bases map to TRBD2. The V gene end was trimmed by 1 base and the J gene end by 4 bases; junction bases not matched to a gene: 6. The CDR3 has 15 amino acids. Per the germline V gene, CDR1 is SGHAT and CDR2 is FQNNGV. The DNA for the CDR3 is TGTGCCAGCAGCTTAGGGGGAGGGGAAGGAGAGACCCAGTACTTC. It is translated as CASSLGGGEGETQYF.

The table lists this clone with a few counts. This rearrangement joins TRBV29-1 to TRBJ1-4; no firm D call. There are 13 residues in the CDR3. Germline lookup yields CDR1 SQVTM and CDR2 ANQGSEA. The CDR3 protein is CRGIGRPNEKLFF. DNA for the CDR3: TGCAGGGGGATTGGAAGGCCTAATGAAAAACTGTTTTTT.

This chain uses TRBV7-9 with TRBJ2-1; D is ambiguous. Per germline, CDR1 SEHNR and CDR2 FQNEAQ (reference sequence). The V gene lost 5 bases and the J gene lost 4 bases, with 15 bases spanning the gap. The CDR3 contains 15 residues. CDR3 loop: CASSPPGRAYNEQFF. CDR3 coding DNA: TGTGCCAGCAGCCCTCCCGGACGAGCTTACAATGAGCAGTTCTTC.

Written as DNA, the CDR3 is TGCGCCAGCAGCTCGGGCGAGTACACAGATACGCAGTATTTT. Its translation is CASSSGEYTDTQYF. The genes are TRBV5-1 and TRBJ2-3, with no clear D. V lost 3 bases, J lost 2 bases, and 10 bases lay in between. CDR1 is SGHRS and CDR2 is YFSETQ in the germline V gene. This CDR3 comprises 14 residues.

This chain links TRBV14 with TRBJ2-1; D possibly corresponds to TRBD2 (7 bases). Looked up from germline, CDR1 is SGHDN and CDR2 is FVKESK. The V gene lost 5 bases and the J gene lost 12 bases, with 14 bases spanning the gap. CDR3 length: 12 residues. The CDR3 region is CASSGGSRGQFF. CDR3 bases: TGTGCCAGCAGCGGCGGGAGCAGGGGGCAGTTCTTC.

The J gene is TRBJ2-1, the V gene TRBV19, with 10 bases lining up with TRBD2. This CDR3 is 16 amino acids long. Trimming removed 3 bases from V and 7 bases from J; junction bases left unmatched: 9. The germline gives CDR1 LNHDA, CDR2 SQIVND (reference sequence). CDR3 residues: CASSIFGAGGLNEQFF. CDR3 bases: TGTGCCAGTAGTATTTTTGGAGCGGGAGGGCTGAATGAGCAGTTCTTC.

The chain has TRBV19 and TRBJ1-5; D remains unclear. CDR3 length: 14 residues. Germline CDR1 LNHDA, CDR2 SQIVND (reference sequence). V was cut by 3 bases and J by 7 bases, with 13 bases left in between. CDR3 nucleotide sequence: TGTGCCAGTAGTATCAGAGGGATCGGGCAGCCCCAGCATTTT. Its protein is CASSIRGIGQPQHF.